The 14 T cell receptor beta chains below come from one sample, sequenced in a study of T cell repertoires and Cas9 in healthy adults. TCRdb's table, derived via immunoSEQ multiplex PCR, lists solely in-frame clones and lacks some. The table shows some 20,000 clones, with about 89% occurring only once. The sample was CD4+ effector T cells (CD127+, CD25-, CD137-, CD154-) from PBMCs; culture status not recorded. Receptors were obtained from a human donor in good health.

The J gene is TRBJ1-4, the V gene TRBV4-1; maybe TRBD1 (6 bases). Trimming pared 5 bases from V and 8 bases from J, leaving 12 bases between. This CDR3 spans 13 amino acids. Germline V gene lookup returns CDR1 MGHRA and CDR2 YSYEKL. The CDR3 reads CASSNREGEKLFF. CDR3 in DNA: TGCGCCAGCAGCAACAGGGAGGGGGAAAAACTGTTTTTT.

The V call is TRBV6-1, the J call TRBJ1-1; weak D call: TRBD1 (5 bases). Germline CDR1 is MNHNS and CDR2 is SASEGT. The CDR3 extends over 13 amino acids. Between the trimmed V and J ends, which lost 7 bases and 10 bases, there was a span of 19 bases. The CDR3 DNA follows: TGTGCCAGCACTAGTCACCGGGACTTTGGAGCTTTCTTT. Its protein product is CASTSHRDFGAFF.

This chain joins TRBV28 and TRBJ2-7; TRBD1 matches at 8 bases. J gave up 7 bases and V 4 bases, and 15 bases lay outside the gene matches. CDR3 length: 16 amino acids. Per germline, CDR1 MDHEN and CDR2 SYDVKM. The CDR3 region is CASSSPRDRGSREQYF. For the CDR3, the DNA is TGTGCCAGCAGTTCCCCCCGAGACAGGGGCTCTAGGGAGCAGTACTTC.

V and J are TRBV6-1 and TRBJ1-5; a possible D gene is TRBD1 (5 bases). The CDR3 extends over 13 amino acids. With 5 bases removed from V and 5 bases from J, the gap between germline ends came to 10 bases. Germline V CDR1 and CDR2: MNHNS, SASEGT. CDR3 sequence: CASSFDRYQPQHF. The DNA of the CDR3 is TGTGCCAGCAGTTTCGACAGATATCAGCCCCAGCATTTT.

This clone was seen only a few times. The chain uses TRBV19 and TRBJ1-4; 7 bases align to TRBD1. The CDR3 extends over 18 amino acids. Trimming cost V 5 bases and J 3 bases; bases outside gene matches: 15. Germline V lookup: CDR1 LNHDA, CDR2 SQIVND (reference sequence). In nucleotides, the CDR3 is TGTGCCAGTAGTGTACAGGGGTTAGGACATCTTCCTAATGAAAAACTGTTTTTT. This encodes CASSVQGLGHLPNEKLFF.

The chain couples TRBV6-6 to TRBJ1-5; perhaps TRBD1 as D (5 bases). The CDR3 extends over 15 amino acids. The V gene lost 0 bases and the J gene lost 4 bases, with 10 bases spanning the gap. Germline V gene sequence: CDR1 MNHNY, CDR2 SVGAGI (reference sequence). The CDR3 region is CASSYSGTANQPQHF. The CDR3 nucleotides are TGTGCCAGCAGTTACTCTGGGACGGCAAATCAGCCCCAGCATTTT.

This chain links TRBV11-2 with TRBJ1-1, with TRBD1 matching 8 bases. The CDR3 contains 13 residues. CDR1 is SGHAT and CDR2 is FQNNGV in the germline V gene. With V trimmed by 4 bases and J by 9 bases, 7 bases remained unmatched. CDR3 protein: CASSSPRTGKAFF. DNA of the CDR3: TGTGCCAGCAGCTCGCCTAGGACAGGGAAAGCTTTCTTT.

The chain is built from TRBV5-6 and TRBJ1-5, with a possible D match to TRBD1 (5 bases). CDR1 is SGHDT, CDR2 YYEEEE, per germline. V was cut by 4 bases and J by 0 bases, with 17 bases left in between. The CDR3 totals 17 residues. CDR3 sequence: CASSRTGAGISNQPQHF. In DNA, the CDR3 is TGTGCCAGCAGCCGTACGGGAGCAGGGATTAGCAATCAGCCCCAGCATTTT.

J is TRBJ2-7 and V is TRBV28, with D perhaps TRBD2 (6 bases). The V gene lost 3 bases and the J gene lost 4 bases, with 19 bases spanning the gap. The CDR3 is 16 amino acids. Germline CDR1 and CDR2: MDHEN and SYDVKM. The chain's CDR3 is CASSLAGARGGYEQYF. In DNA, the CDR3 is TGTGCCAGCAGTTTGGCTGGGGCGCGGGGTGGGTACGAGCAGTACTTC. The full variable domain, its missing parts supplied by reference TRBV28 and TRBJ2-7, is DVKVTQSSRYLVKRTGEKVFLECVQDMDHENMFWYRQDPGLGLRLIYFSYDVKMKEKGDIPEGYSVSREKKERFSLILESASTNQTSMYLCASSLAGARGGYEQYFGPGTRLTVT.

The table lists this clone with a few counts. The chain has TRBV23-1 and TRBJ1-5; D unresolved. TRBV23-1 is an ORF; its function is uncertain. CDR3 length: 15 residues. With 9 bases removed from V and 0 bases from J, the gap between germline ends came to 15 bases. The CDR3: CASQGFGYSNQPQHF. The CDR3 coding sequence is TGCGCCAGTCAAGGATTTGGGTATAGCAATCAGCCCCAGCATTTT.

This rearrangement joins TRBV4-3 to TRBJ2-3; TRBD2 matches at 7 bases. The CDR3 runs 17 residues. V was pared by 2 bases and J by 1 base, with 9 bases of the junction left unmatched. Germline V gene data show CDR1 as LGHNA and CDR2 as YSLEER. Here the CDR3 reads CASSQQVSAGGTDTQYF. The CDR3 region has the DNA TGCGCCAGCAGCCAACAGGTCTCGGCGGGAGGCACAGATACGCAGTATTTT.

The CDR3 spells CASAGQGGTYEQYF. The CDR3 DNA reads TGTGCCAGCGCCGGACAGGGAGGTACCTACGAGCAGTACTTC. V and J are TRBV6-5 and TRBJ2-7; 8 bases fit TRBD1. The CDR3 is 14 residues long. The ends lost 8 bases at V and 2 bases at J; junction bases unmatched: 8. Germline CDR1 is MNHEY and CDR2 is SVGAGI.

This rearrangement joins TRBV7-2 to TRBJ2-3; D uncertain. Per germline, CDR1 SGHTA and CDR2 FQGNSA. This CDR3 spans 15 amino acids. Trimming left V 6 bases short and J 0 bases short, with 13 bases between. CDR3 loop: CASSLGLSSTDTQYF. In DNA, the CDR3 is TGTGCCAGCAGTCTCGGGCTCTCTAGCACAGATACGCAGTATTTT.

In this sample, this clone turned up once. CDR3 DNA: TGCGCCAGCAGTTGGACGACCCCGGACACTGAAGCTTTCTTT. Protein product: CASSWTTPDTEAFF. This sequence joins TRBV5-1 and TRBJ1-1; D gene ambiguous. The CDR3 runs 14 residues. Trimming pared 5 bases from V and 3 bases from J, leaving 14 bases between. Germline V gene sequence: CDR1 SGHRS, CDR2 YFSETQ. The full variable domain, its missing parts supplied by reference TRBV5-1 and TRBJ1-1, is KAGVTQTPRYLIKTRGQQVTLSCSPISGHRSVSWYQQTPGQGLQFLFEYFSETQRNKGNFPGRFSGRQFSNSRSEMNVSTLELGDSALYLCASSWTTPDTEAFFGQGTRLTVV.